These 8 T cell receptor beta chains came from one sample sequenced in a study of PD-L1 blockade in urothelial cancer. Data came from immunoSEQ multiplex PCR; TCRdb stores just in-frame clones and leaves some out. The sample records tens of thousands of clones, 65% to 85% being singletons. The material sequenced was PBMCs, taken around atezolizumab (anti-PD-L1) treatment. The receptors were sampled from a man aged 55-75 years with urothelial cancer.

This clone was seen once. This chain's CDR3 is CASSSGQRTYEQYF. DNA of the CDR3: TGTGCCAGCAGCAGTGGACAGCGCACCTACGAGCAGTACTTC. The genes are TRBV14 and TRBJ2-7, with D possibly being TRBD1 (6 bases). CDR1 and CDR2 (germline): SGHDN, FVKESK. The V end lost 5 bases, the J end lost 2 bases, and 13 bases lay between the germline ends. CDR3 length: 14 amino acids.

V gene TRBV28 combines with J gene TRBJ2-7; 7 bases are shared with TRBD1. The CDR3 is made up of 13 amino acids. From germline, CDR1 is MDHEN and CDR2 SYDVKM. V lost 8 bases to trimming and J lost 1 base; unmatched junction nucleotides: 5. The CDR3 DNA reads TGTGCCAGCCGTCCGGGACAGTCCTACGAGCAGTACTTC. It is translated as CASRPGQSYEQYF.

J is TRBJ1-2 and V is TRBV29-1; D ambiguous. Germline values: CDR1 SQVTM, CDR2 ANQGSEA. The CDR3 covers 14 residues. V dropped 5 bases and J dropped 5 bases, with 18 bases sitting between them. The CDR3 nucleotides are TGCAGCGTTACGGGGAGTGAGCGGGATTATGGCTACACCTTC. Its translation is CSVTGSERDYGYTF.

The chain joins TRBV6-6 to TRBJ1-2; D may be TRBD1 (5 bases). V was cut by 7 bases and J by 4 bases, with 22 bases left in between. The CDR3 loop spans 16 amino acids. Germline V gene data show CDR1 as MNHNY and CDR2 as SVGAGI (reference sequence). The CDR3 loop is CASIGGDGASFYGYTF. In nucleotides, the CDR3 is TGTGCCAGCATTGGGGGGGATGGGGCATCCTTCTATGGCTACACCTTC.

CDR3 in amino acids: CASSSGQISGNTIYF. The CDR3 bases are TGTGCCAGCAGCTCCGGACAGATCTCTGGAAACACCATATATTTT. V and J are TRBV7-9 and TRBJ1-3; possibly TRBD1 for D (6 bases). The length of the CDR3 is 15 residues. V lost 4 bases and J lost 0, with 10 bases in between. CDR1 and CDR2 from the germline V gene are SEHNR and FQNEAQ (reference sequence).

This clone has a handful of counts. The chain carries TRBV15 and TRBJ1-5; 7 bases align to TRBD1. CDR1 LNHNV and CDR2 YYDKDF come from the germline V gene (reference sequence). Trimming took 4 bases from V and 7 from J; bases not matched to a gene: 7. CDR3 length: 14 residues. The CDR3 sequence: CATSNQGVGQPQHF. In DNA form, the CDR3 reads TGTGCCACCAGCAACCAGGGGGTCGGACAGCCCCAGCATTTT.

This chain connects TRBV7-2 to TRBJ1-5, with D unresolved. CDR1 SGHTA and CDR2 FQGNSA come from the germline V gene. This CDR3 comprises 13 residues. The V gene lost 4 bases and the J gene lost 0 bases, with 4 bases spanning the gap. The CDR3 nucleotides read TGTGCCAGCAGCTACAATAGCAATCAGCCCCAGCATTTT. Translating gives CASSYNSNQPQHF.

CDR3 nucleotide sequence: TGTGCCAGCAGCGAAGGTATCGGACAGTACCAAGAGACCCAGTACTTC. Its protein is CASSEGIGQYQETQYF. V is TRBV9 and J is TRBJ2-5; TRBD1 is a possible D gene (6 bases). The CDR3 has 16 residues. CDR1 is SGDLS, CDR2 YYNGEE, per germline. The V end lost 3 bases, the J end lost 0 bases, and 15 bases lay between the germline ends.